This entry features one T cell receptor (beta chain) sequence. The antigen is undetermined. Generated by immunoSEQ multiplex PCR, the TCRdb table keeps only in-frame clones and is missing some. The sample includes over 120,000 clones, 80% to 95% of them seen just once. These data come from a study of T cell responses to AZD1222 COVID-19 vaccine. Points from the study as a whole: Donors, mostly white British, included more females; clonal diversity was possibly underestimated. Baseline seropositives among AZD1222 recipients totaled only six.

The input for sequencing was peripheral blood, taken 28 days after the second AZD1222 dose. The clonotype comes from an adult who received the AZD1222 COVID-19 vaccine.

CDR3 loop: CASSEGQGFEKLFF. The CDR3 DNA follows: TGTGCCAGCAGTGAGGGACAGGGATTTGAAAAACTGTTTTTT. The chain employs TRBV2 and TRBJ1-4, with 9 bases matching TRBD1. The germline V gene encodes CDR1 SNHLY and CDR2 FYNNEI. Unmatched junction bases numbered 3, after V lost 3 bases and J lost 7 bases. This CDR3 region has 14 residues.